The T cell receptor beta chain described here comes from a study of cytomegalovirus exposure and HLA in healthy donors. General observations from the study: Cytomegalovirus association was listed for roughly 160 TCR beta chains. Rare sequences made up most TCRs, while some public TCRs were found in many donors.

As concerns this clone: The target antigen is unknown.

Profiled with immunoSEQ multiplex PCR; TCRdb holds only in-frame clones, not every one. This sample has roughly 70,000 clones, with about 82% found just once. The sequenced sample consisted of PBMCs. The clonotype was recovered from a man in his thirties or forties in good health and CMV-seronegative.

The CDR3 region is CASSPRGVGDTQYF. CDR3 nucleotides: TGCGCCAGCAGTCCTCGGGGGGTCGGAGATACGCAGTATTTT. V usage is TRBV5-1 and J usage is TRBJ2-3, with 7 bases that match TRBD2. The CDR3 is 14 residues long. In germline, CDR1 is SGHRS, CDR2 YFSETQ. V gave up 5 bases and J gave up 5 bases; unmatched junction bases: 8.